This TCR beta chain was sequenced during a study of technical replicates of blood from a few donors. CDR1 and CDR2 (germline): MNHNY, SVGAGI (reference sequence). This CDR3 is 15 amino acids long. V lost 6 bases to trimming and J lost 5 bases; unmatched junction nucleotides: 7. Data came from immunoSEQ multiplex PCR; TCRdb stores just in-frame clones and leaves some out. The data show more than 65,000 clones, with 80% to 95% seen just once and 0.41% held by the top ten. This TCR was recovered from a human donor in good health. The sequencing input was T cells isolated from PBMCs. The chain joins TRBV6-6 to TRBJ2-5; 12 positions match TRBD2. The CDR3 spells CASSPLAGGGETQYF. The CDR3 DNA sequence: TGTGCCAGCAGCCCTCTAGCGGGAGGGGGGGAGACCCAGTACTTC.